The clone carrying this T cell receptor (beta chain) has a single count. The germline CDR1 and CDR2 sequences are SNHLY and FYNNEI. The V segment lost 5 bases and the J segment 2 bases; nucleotides outside the gene matches: 2. The CDR3 consists of 14 residues. This sample is drawn from a study of T cells in tuberculosis. The overall study: T cells were selected with CD1B tetramers loaded with glucose monomycolate.

Thawed, overnight-rested PBMC were stained with GMM-loaded CD1B tetramer, viability dye and anti-CD3, then sorted. The lipid loaded on the CD1B tetramers was C32 glucose monomycolate from Rhodococcus equi. Tetramer-sorted PBMC had been CD14 monocyte-depleted before freezing. TCR-alpha and TCR-beta chains were sequenced unpaired. Some clones are missing from TCRdb's copy, which holds only in-frame ones; the method was immunoSEQ multiplex PCR. The table has about 59,000 clones, roughly 79% seen once. Study outcomes and limitations: Some low-affinity tetramer-binding T cells may be absent from this sample.

This rearrangement joins TRBV2 to TRBJ1-2; the match to TRBD1 covers 10 bases. Sequencing used CD1b-GMM tetramer-negative cells sorted from PBMCs. The clonotype was recovered from an adult woman with latent tuberculosis. CDR3 DNA: TGTGCCAGCAGTCCGACAGGGGGCAACTATGGCTACACCTTC. Its translation: CASSPTGGNYGYTF.